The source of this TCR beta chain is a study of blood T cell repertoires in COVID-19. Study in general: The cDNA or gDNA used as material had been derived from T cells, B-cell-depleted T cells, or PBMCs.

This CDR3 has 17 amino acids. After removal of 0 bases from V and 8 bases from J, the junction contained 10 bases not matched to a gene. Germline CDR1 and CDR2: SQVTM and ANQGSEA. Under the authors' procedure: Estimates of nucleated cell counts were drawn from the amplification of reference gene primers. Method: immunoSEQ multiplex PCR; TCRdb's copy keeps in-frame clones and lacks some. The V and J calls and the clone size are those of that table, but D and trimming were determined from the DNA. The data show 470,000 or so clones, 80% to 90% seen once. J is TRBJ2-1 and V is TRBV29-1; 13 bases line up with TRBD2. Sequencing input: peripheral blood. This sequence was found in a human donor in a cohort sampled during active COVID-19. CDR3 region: CSVEDRRTSGRLHEQFF. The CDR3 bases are TGCAGCGTTGAAGATAGGAGGACTAGCGGGAGACTACATGAGCAGTTCTTC.